The clone carrying this T cell receptor beta chain was counted at least ten times. Its antigen is not identified. Time point denoted: newly diagnosed GD, antithyroid drugs for less than 3 months. PBMCs were the source of the RNA used for TCR sequencing. This entry is derived from a study of regulatory T cells in long-lasting Graves disease. Study results and limitations: Persistent Graves' disease cases displayed lower TCR diversity than newly diagnosed ones.

CDR3 length: 16 amino acids. The germline V gene has CDR1 SGHKS and CDR2 YYEKEE (reference sequence). With V trimmed by 4 bases and J by 6 bases, 9 bases remained unmatched. Investigators prepared the TCR beta libraries by applying iRepertoire HTBI primers and Arm-PCR of CDR3 regions. In TCRdb, the multiplex PCR reads were re-called with MiXCR into one record per CDR3 protein. In the table there are about 520,000 distinct CDR3 sequences, 12% of which are singletons. The same specimen was also included in a second study, on T cells in Graves' hyperthyroidism and ophthalmopathy. That source adds: A first-round RT-PCR of the TCR CDR3 used the HTBI primer set.

The clonotype originates from a woman aged 25 to 39 with Graves disease. Material: peripheral blood mononuclear cells (PBMCs), obtained at new diagnosis, from a patient treated with antithyroid drugs. This rearrangement joins TRBV5-5 to TRBJ2-7; 14 bases fit TRBD2. CDR3 sequence: CASSRTGTSGSFEQYF. The CDR3 nucleotides are TGTGCCAGCAGCAGAACCGGGACTAGCGGGAGCTTCGAGCAGTACTTC. Variable domain in full (rest from reference TRBV5-5 and TRBJ2-7): DAGVTQSPTHLIKTRGQQVTLRCSPISGHKSVSWYQQVLGQGPQFIFQYYEKEERGRGNFPDRFSARQFPNYSSELNVNALLLGDSALYLCASSRTGTSGSFEQYFGPGTRLTVT.